This TCR beta chain was found in a study of beta chain features in type 1 diabetes. The study reverse transcribed the entire isolated RNA, so it sequenced expressed TCRB transcripts. The average read count of naive, central memory and regulatory T cell samples was some 3.8 million. Libraries were prepared by immunoSEQ multiplex PCR; TCRdb keeps only in-frame clonotypes and omits some of them. In the table there are approximately 160,000 clones, under 9.5% of which are singletons. Study-wide points: In all four CD4+ subsets, TCRB CDR3 length was significantly, moderately reduced in type 1 diabetes. Overrepresentation of cells with high TCR expression could result from cDNA sequencing. The VDJ junctions of type 1 diabetes patients carried fewer insertions and more deletions.

Comments on this clone: The antigen remains unidentified.

Per germline, CDR1 ENHRY and CDR2 SYGVKD. V shed 2 bases and J shed 7 bases, with 11 bases lying between them. The CDR3 totals 13 residues. Sequencing was done on a sample of central memory CD4+ T cells from blood. The rearrangement uses TRBV10-3 and TRBJ1-1; perhaps TRBD1 as D (5 bases). This TCR derives from a man aged 18 to 30 in good health. The CDR3 DNA reads TGTGCCATCAGTGAGGGACAAGCCGATGAAGCTTTCTTT. Its translation is CAISEGQADEAFF.